This T cell receptor beta chain stems from a study of cytomegalovirus exposure and HLA in healthy donors. Study summary: Assignment to the Caucasian-associated ancestry cluster applied to around 82% of the approximately 420 genotyped donors. General study results and limits: The study listed under 200 cytomegalovirus-associated TCR beta chains.

Turning to this clone: Its antigen is currently unknown.

Unrecorded immune exposure was likely among donors, who were nominally healthy when sampled. The primer mix had 60 Vbeta and 13 Jbeta primers. Some clones are missing from TCRdb's copy, which holds only in-frame ones; the method was immunoSEQ multiplex PCR. The sample has a few hundred thousand clones; about 80% are singletons. Per the germline V gene, CDR1 is LNHNV and CDR2 is YYDKDF (reference sequence). With 1 base clipped from V and 3 bases from J, the junction kept 3 bases outside the gene matches. This CDR3 contains 14 residues. The sample taken for sequencing was PBMCs. This sequence joins TRBV15 and TRBJ2-7; 7 bases agree with TRBD2. The receptor's source is a woman aged 40 to 50 in good health and CMV-seronegative. The DNA of the CDR3 is TGTGCCACCAGCAGAGCCAGGGAGGGCTACGAGCAGTACTTC. Its protein is CATSRAREGYEQYF.